The source of this TCR beta chain is a study of OX40 agonist ivuxolimab in advanced cancers. Overall study context: Ivuxolimab, an antibody acting as an agonist of OX40 (CD134), was used to treat patients. At 82.7% male, the cohort had a mean age of 60 years, ranging from roughly 20 to 90.

Turning to this clone: As yet, its antigen is unknown.

Per the germline V gene, CDR1 is ENHRY and CDR2 is SYGVKD. The ends were cut back, 0 bases at V and 7 bases at J, with 15 bases in the middle. The CDR3 totals 15 residues. Study outcomes and limitations: CD4+ and CD8+ T cells in blood underwent clonal expansion by week 6 at 0.1 to 3.0 mg/kg.

Profiling relied on immunoSEQ multiplex PCR, and the TCRdb table lists in-frame clones only, not all of them. This table holds around 35,000 clones, 86% found once. Sequences were derived from CD4+ or CD8+ T cells sorted from blood, sampled in a trial of the OX40 agonist ivuxolimab. This TCR derives from an adult with an advanced solid tumor such as melanoma, head and neck, liver or kidney cancer. This sequence joins TRBV10-3 and TRBJ1-1, with D tentatively TRBD1 (5 bases). Here the CDR3 reads CAISESPGFGGEAFF. The CDR3 DNA reads TGTGCCATCAGTGAGTCGCCCGGATTCGGGGGTGAAGCTTTCTTT.